The 30 T cell receptor beta chains given below trace back to one sample, sequenced in a study of PD-1 blockade in classical Hodgkin lymphoma. The repertoire was sequenced with immunoSEQ multiplex PCR; TCRdb's copy has only in-frame clones and lacks some. This table has 20,000 to 30,000 clones, around 86% appearing once. Every patient experienced relapse after autologous stem cell transplantation, and brentuximab vedotin exposure varied. The sample in question was peripheral blood mononuclear cells (PBMCs), obtained before the second cycle of nivolumab. These receptor sequences come from a human donor with classical Hodgkin lymphoma.

The chain uses TRBV19 and TRBJ1-2, with TRBD1 as a possible D gene (5 bases). V was cut by 9 bases and J by 8 bases, with 22 bases left in between. Germline V gene sequence: CDR1 LNHDA, CDR2 SQIVND (reference sequence). The length of the CDR3 is 14 residues. CDR3 bases: TGTGCCAGCGCCAGGGCAGAGTATGGGCGAGGCTACACCTTC. The encoded protein is CASARAEYGRGYTF.

Details on this clone: Other nucleotide sequences from this sample produce the same CDR3. The chain has TRBV29-1 and TRBJ2-3; D is unclear. Germline CDR1 SQVTM, CDR2 ANQGSEA. The V end lost 4 bases, the J end lost 2 bases, and 7 bases lay between the germline ends. This CDR3 contains 12 residues. CDR3 nucleotides: TGCAGCGTTGGGCAGAACACAGATACGCAGTATTTT. Its protein product is CSVGQNTDTQYF.

On this clone: The identical CDR3 is also encoded by other nucleotide sequences in the sample. CDR3 nucleotide sequence: TGTGCCAGCAGCTTAGGAACTAGCGGGGGGGCCCACGAGCAGTACTTC. Translating gives CASSLGTSGGAHEQYF. The chain joins TRBV7-8 to TRBJ2-7, with 13 nucleotides matching TRBD2. Germline V lookup: CDR1 SGHVS, CDR2 FQNEAQ. The V gene end was trimmed by 1 base and the J gene end by 5 bases; junction bases not matched to a gene: 5. The CDR3 sequence is 16 residues long.

The chain carries TRBV7-2 and TRBJ1-5; unclear D gene. In germline, CDR1 is SGHTA, CDR2 FQGNSA. V was shortened by 5 bases and J by 2 bases, with 16 bases between the two germline ends. The CDR3 extends over 16 amino acids. The chain's CDR3 is CASSTRAGQGNQPQHF. As DNA, the CDR3 is TGTGCCAGCAGCACCCGTGCGGGTCAGGGCAATCAGCCCCAGCATTTT.

This rearrangement joins TRBV5-6 to TRBJ2-7; no clear D. This CDR3 contains 12 residues. The V gene lost 2 bases and the J gene lost 5 bases, with 8 bases spanning the gap. CDR1 SGHDT and CDR2 YYEEEE come from the germline V gene. CDR3 DNA: TGTGCCAGCAGCTTCGCTCGGGACGAGCAGTACTTC. This translates into CASSFARDEQYF.

The chain links TRBV11-2 to TRBJ2-7; D assignment may be TRBD1 or TRBD2 (5 bases each). Germline V CDR1 and CDR2: SGHAT, FQNNGV. The V gene lost 5 bases and the J gene lost 1 base, with 15 bases spanning the gap. CDR3 size: 15 residues. CDR3 nucleotides: TGTGCCAGCAGCCCCCCGGCTGGGGGTTCCTACGAGCAGTACTTC. Its protein product is CASSPPAGGSYEQYF.

This clone is a singleton in its sample. The chain couples TRBV7-8 to TRBJ2-3; either TRBD1 or TRBD2 may supply D (5 bases each). CDR1 SGHVS and CDR2 FQNEAQ come from the germline V gene. Trimming took 2 bases from V and 2 from J, leaving 26 bases between them. CDR3 length: 20 residues. The CDR3 loop is CASSLFDPSNGATHTDTQYF. The CDR3 DNA sequence: TGTGCCAGCAGCTTATTCGATCCTAGTAACGGGGCTACCCACACAGATACGCAGTATTTT.

This clone occurred once. The rearrangement uses TRBV19 and TRBJ2-3; a possible D gene is TRBD2 (6 bases). Germline values: CDR1 LNHDA, CDR2 SQIVND (reference sequence). The CDR3 has 16 amino acids. V was shortened by 3 bases and J by 3 bases, with 16 bases between the two germline ends. In DNA form, the CDR3 reads TGTGCCAGTAGTATCGGAGGGGCAGGTGGTACAGATACGCAGTATTTT. Its protein is CASSIGGAGGTDTQYF.

J is TRBJ2-3 and V is TRBV5-4; the D gene is possibly TRBD2 (6 bases). Germline V CDR1 and CDR2: SGHNT, YYREEE (reference sequence). The CDR3 totals 15 residues. V was cut by 0 bases and J by 4 bases, with 12 bases left in between. CDR3 bases: TGTGCCAGCAGCTTGGCGGGGGTCGGCGCAGATACGCAGTATTTT. Its protein product is CASSLAGVGADTQYF.

In its sample, this clone was seen a few times. CDR3 region: CASSWGDGPQHF. As DNA, the CDR3 is TGTGCCAGCTCCTGGGGGGACGGGCCCCAGCATTTT. This chain uses TRBV18 with TRBJ1-5; tentative D call: TRBD1 (5 bases). The CDR3 spans 12 residues. V lost 6 bases, J lost 9 bases, and 12 bases lay in between. CDR1 is KGHSH and CDR2 is LQKENI in the germline V gene.

This chain connects TRBV7-8 to TRBJ2-5; 11 bases agree with TRBD2. V trimming: 2 bases; J trimming: 5 bases; junction bases outside the gene matches: 4. The germline V gene encodes CDR1 SGHVS and CDR2 FQNEAQ. This CDR3 contains 15 residues. DNA for the CDR3: TGTGCCAGCAGCTTACTAGCGGGGGGTCGGGAGACCCAGTACTTC. As protein: CASSLLAGGRETQYF.

The rearrangement joins TRBV10-2 to TRBJ1-5; D might be TRBD1 (5 bases). The CDR3 is 13 amino acids. Trimming left V 6 bases short and J 3 bases short, with 9 bases between. Germline loops: CDR1 WSHSY, CDR2 SAAADI. The CDR3 sequence is CASSRDHNQPQHF. The CDR3 DNA is TGCGCCAGCAGCCGGGACCACAATCAGCCCCAGCATTTT.

This clone was seen only once. The J gene is TRBJ1-2, the V gene TRBV29-1, with D tentatively TRBD1 (5 bases). Germline V gene data show CDR1 as SQVTM and CDR2 as ANQGSEA. The ends were cut back, 3 bases at V and 8 bases at J, with 13 bases in the middle. There are 12 residues in the CDR3. The CDR3 DNA reads TGCAGCGTTGATGAAAGGCAGGGCGGCTACACCTTC. Translating gives CSVDERQGGYTF.

The J gene is TRBJ1-1, the V gene TRBV6-5; 7 nucleotides align to TRBD1. Trimming at V came to 5 bases and at J to 7 bases, leaving 4 bases not matched to a gene. CDR1 and CDR2 (germline): MNHEY, SVGAGI. The CDR3 covers 12 residues. The CDR3 bases are TGTGCCAGCAGTCACCAGGGGGGTGAAGCTTTCTTT. It encodes CASSHQGGEAFF.

The chain links TRBV28 to TRBJ2-5; perhaps D is TRBD1 or TRBD2 (7 bases each). Germline V gene sequence: CDR1 MDHEN, CDR2 SYDVKM. V lost 7 bases, J lost 1 base, and 16 bases lay in between. There are 15 residues in the CDR3. DNA of the CDR3: TGTGCCAGCAATCCAGGGGGGGCGATCCAAGAGACCCAGTACTTC. This sequence encodes CASNPGGAIQETQYF.

The chain is built from TRBV18 and TRBJ1-1, with a possible D match to TRBD1 (5 bases). V lost 1 base and J lost 7, with 16 bases in between. CDR3 size: 15 residues. Germline assignment: CDR1 KGHSH and CDR2 LQKENI. The CDR3 nucleotides read TGTGCCAGCTCACCACGAACGACCGGGGGAAATGAAGCTTTCTTT. Encoded protein: CASSPRTTGGNEAFF.

This clone was seen ten or more times. V gene TRBV7-3 combines with J gene TRBJ1-1; the D is unclear. CDR1 and CDR2 (germline): SGHTA, FQGTGA. Trimming shortened V by 5 bases and J by 8 bases, and 15 bases separated the two germline ends. The CDR3 length is 13 residues. CDR3: CASSPHPGAEAFF. The CDR3 DNA sequence: TGTGCCAGCAGCCCACACCCGGGTGCGGAAGCTTTCTTT.

The genes are TRBV30 and TRBJ1-2, with D perhaps TRBD1 (6 bases). Trimming cost V 3 bases and J 1 base, with 12 bases left between them. Germline assignment: CDR1 GTSNPN and CDR2 SVGIG (reference sequence). This CDR3 contains 14 residues. The CDR3 DNA sequence: TGTGCCTGGAGAACCGGGACACGTAACTATGGCTACACCTTC. As protein: CAWRTGTRNYGYTF.

This rearrangement joins TRBV6-1 to TRBJ2-7, with D unclear. Germline lookup yields CDR1 MNHNS and CDR2 SASEGT. V was clipped by 8 bases and J by 2 bases, with 10 bases between them. CDR3 length: 12 amino acids. The CDR3 loop reads CASYDGTYEQYF. The CDR3 DNA reads as TGTGCCAGCTACGACGGAACCTACGAGCAGTACTTC.

The genes are TRBV27 and TRBJ2-1; D unresolved. CDR3 length equals 13 residues. Trimming cost V 2 bases and J 6 bases, with 8 bases left between them. Germline loops: CDR1 MNHEY, CDR2 SMNVEV (reference sequence). CDR3: CASSLVGFNEQFF. The DNA of the CDR3 is TGTGCCAGCAGTTTAGTCGGCTTCAATGAGCAGTTCTTC.

V is TRBV6-1 and J is TRBJ1-5, with 8 bases identical to TRBD1. Germline V gives CDR1 MNHNS, CDR2 SASEGT. Trimming at V came to 2 bases and at J to 4 bases, leaving 7 bases not matched to a gene. The CDR3 contains 16 residues. As DNA, the CDR3 is TGTGCCAGCAGTGAAAAGGGGGACAGGAAAAATCAGCCCCAGCATTTT. Translation: CASSEKGDRKNQPQHF.

The gene calls are TRBV6-1 and TRBJ1-5; D is ambiguous. V was pared by 1 base and J by 5 bases, with 12 bases between. This CDR3 is built from 15 residues. Per germline, CDR1 MNHNS and CDR2 SASEGT. CDR3: CASSEGYLADQPQHF. The CDR3 DNA follows: TGTGCCAGCAGTGAAGGGTATCTCGCGGATCAGCCCCAGCATTTT.

The V gene is TRBV19, the J gene TRBJ1-5; TRBD1 matches 9 bases. The ends lost 4 bases at V and 5 bases at J; junction bases unmatched: 6. The CDR3 extends over 15 amino acids. Germline V gene sequence: CDR1 LNHDA, CDR2 SQIVND (reference sequence). The CDR3 here is CASSTNRDRDQPQHF. In DNA form, the CDR3 reads TGTGCCAGTAGTACTAACCGGGACAGGGATCAGCCCCAGCATTTT.

V and J are TRBV10-2 and TRBJ2-6; 7 bases agree with TRBD2. V shed 6 bases and J 2 bases; nucleotides not matched to a gene: 4. The CDR3 is 15 residues long. Looked up from germline, CDR1 is WSHSY and CDR2 is SAAADI. CDR3 DNA sequence: TGCGCCAGCAGCCTGGGGGGGGCTGGGGCCAACGTCCTGACTTTC. Its translation is CASSLGGAGANVLTF.

V gene TRBV25-1 combines with J gene TRBJ1-3; a possible D gene is TRBD1 (6 bases). This CDR3 has 15 amino acids. Trimming left V 7 bases short and J 1 base short, with 14 bases between. Germline V gene lookup returns CDR1 MGHDK and CDR2 SYGVNS. In DNA form, the CDR3 reads TGTGCCAGCACTGCAGGGGTTATATCTGGAAACACCATATATTTT. Translated: CASTAGVISGNTIYF.

V is TRBV10-3 and J is TRBJ2-1; the match to TRBD2 covers 8 bases. The CDR3 consists of 14 residues. CDR1 and CDR2 from the germline V gene are ENHRY and SYGVKD. J gave up 7 bases and V 5 bases, and 7 bases lay outside the gene matches. The CDR3 region has the DNA TGTGCCATCAGTAAAGCCGGGACTAGGAATGAGCAGTTCTTC. Amino acid sequence: CAISKAGTRNEQFF.

This sequence joins TRBV30 and TRBJ1-4; a weak D match, TRBD1 (6 bases). V was shortened by 6 bases and J by 7 bases, with 18 bases between the two germline ends. The germline CDR1 and CDR2 sequences are GTSNPN and SVGIG (reference sequence). CDR3 length: 14 residues. CDR3 DNA sequence: TGTGCCTGCAGGATATCAGGGGCCGGTGAAAAACTGTTTTTT. Protein sequence: CACRISGAGEKLFF.

The chain combines TRBV11-3 with TRBJ1-3; D unresolved. V was shortened by 4 bases and J by 1 base, with 8 bases between the two germline ends. This CDR3 is 14 amino acids long. Germline V gene lookup returns CDR1 SGHNT and CDR2 YENEEA. CDR3 bases: TGTGCCAGCAGCTCCCGCGGATCTGGAAACACCATATATTTT. This gives the protein CASSSRGSGNTIYF.

The rearrangement joins TRBV7-2 to TRBJ1-1, with a possible D match to TRBD1 (5 bases). The CDR3 is 12 residues long. The V gene's germline CDR1 is SGHTA and CDR2 FQGNSA. V lost 5 bases, J lost 7 bases, and 11 bases lay in between. CDR3: CASSHNGGEAFF. DNA of the CDR3: TGTGCCAGCAGCCATAACGGGGGTGAAGCTTTCTTT.

CDR3 coding DNA: TGTGCCAGCAGCCACATGGGACAGGGTTCCTACGAGCAGTACTTC. Residues: CASSHMGQGSYEQYF. The chain is built from TRBV7-9 and TRBJ2-7; TRBD1 agrees at 9 bases. CDR1 is SEHNR and CDR2 is FQNEAQ in the germline V gene (reference sequence). V trimming: 5 bases; J trimming: 1 base; junction bases outside the gene matches: 6. This CDR3 is 15 amino acids long.